The source of this T cell receptor beta chain is a study of relationships among human T cell subsets. A single count supports this clonotype. Its antigen remains unknown. General study points: Bead-based sorting did not rule out CD4+CD8+ double-positive cells.

This CDR3 comprises 12 residues. Germline V gene sequence: CDR1 SGHTA, CDR2 FQGNSA. Trimming pared 1 base from V and 2 bases from J, leaving 3 bases between. Semiquantitative ARM-PCR amplified T cell receptor alpha and beta CDR3 regions from mRNA. Exponential amplification used communal superprimers after tagged nested gene-specific primers in ARM-PCR. TCRdb passed the multiplex PCR reads through MiXCR, listing each CDR3 protein once. The data hold roughly 15,000 distinct CDR3 sequences, with 50% to 75% observed a single time. CD4+CD25+ regulatory T cells came from anti-CD25 bead selection of positively selected CD4+ cells.

The TCR comes from a middle-aged man in good health. The source material was Tregs sorted from blood. The J gene is TRBJ2-7, the V gene TRBV7-2; D is unresolved. The CDR3 region has the DNA TGTGCCAGCAGCTTAGTCACCTACGAGCAGTACTTC. Protein sequence: CASSLVTYEQYF.